These T cell receptor beta chains were read from a single sample in a study. In TCRdb, the 5' RACE reads were re-called with MiXCR into one record per CDR3 protein. The sample includes thousands of distinct CDR3 sequences, approximately 6.7% seen only once; the top ten take approximately 6.5%. The sequencing sample was made of total memory T cells from blood PBMCs. Every receptor here comes from a female donor with HIV. Each CDR3 is given with its conserved first and last residue. The D gene is left open where the match is weak. Clone size is stated in some rows and not others, as once, few, many or a class when expanded.

DNA: TGTGCCAGCACCCTTCGAGGGATGGAGACCCAGTACTTC
CDR3: CASTLRGMETQYF
J: TRBJ2-5
V: TRBV5-6
D: .
size: .

DNA: TGTGCCAGCAGCTTAGCCGGTAGGGGTGCCCAGCCCCAGCATTTT
CDR3: CASSLAGRGAQPQHF
J: TRBJ1-5
V: TRBV7-2
D: .
size: medium-sized

DNA: TGTGCCTGGAGTCTCAAGAACACTGAAGCTTTCTTT
CDR3: CAWSLKNTEAFF
J: TRBJ1-1
V: TRBV30
D: .
size: medium-sized

DNA: TGTGCCAGCAGCTCAGGGACAGGGGGCGGAGGAGGCACTGAAGCTTTCTTT
CDR3: CASSSGTGGGGGTEAFF
J: TRBJ1-1
V: TRBV11-3
D: TRBD1
size: medium-sized

DNA: TGTGCCACCAGCAGGCTGGGTGGACGGGACAGGGGCGATTCACCCCTCCACTTT
CDR3: CATSRLGGRDRGDSPLHF
J: TRBJ1-6
V: TRBV15
D: TRBD1
size: medium-sized

DNA: TGTGCCTGGAGTCTTGTCCGCTCGGGCGGCTACACCTTC
CDR3: CAWSLVRSGGYTF
J: TRBJ1-2
V: TRBV30
D: .
size: medium-sized

DNA: TGTGCCAGCTCACCGCGACAGGGAACAACTAATGAAAAACTGTTTTTT
CDR3: CASSPRQGTTNEKLFF
J: TRBJ1-4
V: TRBV18
D: TRBD1
size: few

DNA: TGCAGCGGGGGAGGACAGGCCGATGAAAAACTGTTTTTT
CDR3: CSGGGQADEKLFF
J: TRBJ1-4
V: TRBV29-1
D: TRBD1
size: medium-sized

DNA: TGTGCCTGCGTTACTGAGGGCGCAGGGTATGGCTACACCTTC
CDR3: CACVTEGAGYGYTF
J: TRBJ1-2
V: TRBV30
D: .
size: medium-sized

DNA: TGTGCCAGCAGTTACTCGTCCATAGCTAACTATGGCTACACCTTC
CDR3: CASSYSSIANYGYTF
J: TRBJ1-2
V: TRBV6-5
D: .
size: few

DNA: TGTGCCAGCAGGACGTGGGCTGGGAACACTGAAGCTTTCTTT
CDR3: CASRTWAGNTEAFF
J: TRBJ1-1
V: TRBV27
D: .
size: few

DNA: TGTGCCAGCAGCCCACAAACAGGGGGCATAGGCTACACCTTC
CDR3: CASSPQTGGIGYTF
J: TRBJ1-2
V: TRBV7-6
D: TRBD1
size: medium-sized

DNA: TGTGCCAGCAGCCAAGCCGGGACAGCAAACTATGGCTACACCTTC
CDR3: CASSQAGTANYGYTF
J: TRBJ1-2
V: TRBV14
D: TRBD1
size: .

DNA: TGTGCCAGCAGCTCCTACTTGACGGATGGCTACACCTTC
CDR3: CASSSYLTDGYTF
J: TRBJ1-2
V: TRBV7-2
D: .
size: medium-sized

DNA: TGTGCTAGTGCCCTGACAGAGATGGACGGCTACACCTTC
CDR3: CASALTEMDGYTF
J: TRBJ1-2
V: TRBV12-5
D: .
size: few

DNA: TGCGCCAGCAGTGAGTCGTTGGGGGGACTCACTGAAGCTTTCTTT
CDR3: CASSESLGGLTEAFF
J: TRBJ1-1
V: TRBV10-1
D: .
size: medium-sized

DNA: TGTGCCAGCAGCTGGGACAGGCCGCGCGATCAGCCCCAGCATTTT
CDR3: CASSWDRPRDQPQHF
J: TRBJ1-5
V: TRBV13
D: TRBD1
size: .

DNA: TGTGCCAGCAGTTTAGGGGGATACAATTCACCCCTCCACTTT
CDR3: CASSLGGYNSPLHF
J: TRBJ1-6
V: TRBV27
D: .
size: few

DNA: TGTGCCATCAGTGATGGGGTTCAGCCCCAGCATTTT
CDR3: CAISDGVQPQHF
J: TRBJ1-5
V: TRBV10-3
D: .
size: .

DNA: TGTGCCAGCAGCTTAGGCGGGGCCGAAGAGACCCAGTACTTC
CDR3: CASSLGGAEETQYF
J: TRBJ2-5
V: TRBV11-3
D: .
size: medium-sized

DNA: TGCGCCAGCAGCTTCGCTACCGGGGGACGGCAACGCACTGAAGCTTTCTTT
CDR3: CASSFATGGRQRTEAFF
J: TRBJ1-1
V: TRBV5-1
D: .
size: few

DNA: TGCAGCGTTGACAGGGGGCGCGGCTACACCTTC
CDR3: CSVDRGRGYTF
J: TRBJ1-2
V: TRBV29-1
D: TRBD1
size: medium-sized

DNA: TGTGCCAGCAGTTATCCTAGCGGGGGGGCCAAAGAGACCCAGTACTTC
CDR3: CASSYPSGGAKETQYF
J: TRBJ2-5
V: TRBV6-2/TRBV6-3
D: TRBD2
size: few

DNA: TGCGCCAGCAGCCGGAGCCACATGAACACTGAAGCTTTCTTT
CDR3: CASSRSHMNTEAFF
J: TRBJ1-1
V: TRBV4-3
D: .
size: .

DNA: TGTGCCATCAGTGTTGGCGGACCCCGTGGGAATGAGCAGTTCTTC
CDR3: CAISVGGPRGNEQFF
J: TRBJ2-1
V: TRBV10-3
D: .
size: medium-sized

DNA: TGTGCCAGTAGGCCCCAGTGGAACACTGAAGCTTTCTTT
CDR3: CASRPQWNTEAFF
J: TRBJ1-1
V: TRBV19
D: .
size: .

DNA: TGTGCCAGCAGTTACGGGGGACAGGGGGCGCTTGGGGCCAACGTCCTGACTTTC
CDR3: CASSYGGQGALGANVLTF
J: TRBJ2-6
V: TRBV6-2/TRBV6-3
D: TRBD1
size: few

DNA: TGTGCCAGCAGCGCCAGTCGGACGCAAGAGACCCAGTACTTC
CDR3: CASSASRTQETQYF
J: TRBJ2-5
V: TRBV7-2
D: .
size: medium-sized

DNA: TGTGCCTGGTACAGGGAAGGTCGCTATGGCTACACCTTC
CDR3: CAWYREGRYGYTF
J: TRBJ1-2
V: TRBV30
D: .
size: medium-sized

DNA: TGTGCCAGCAGCTTAGTTGCTGTTGGCAGGGGCAGGAACTATGGCTACACCTTC
CDR3: CASSLVAVGRGRNYGYTF
J: TRBJ1-2
V: TRBV7-8
D: .
size: medium-sized

DNA: TGCGCCAGCAGCCAAGGCGGGAACACTGAAGCTTTCTTT
CDR3: CASSQGGNTEAFF
J: TRBJ1-1
V: TRBV4-1
D: .
size: medium-sized

DNA: TGTGCCAGCAGTCCTAGAGATCGCGGGGGTTATGGCTACACCTTC
CDR3: CASSPRDRGGYGYTF
J: TRBJ1-2
V: TRBV9
D: .
size: few